This T cell receptor (beta chain) was retrieved from a study of blood T cells in healthy people across ages. Together with a sample-barcoded 5' primer, a J-beta primer mix was included in a second PCR lasting about 7 to 12 cycles. A minimum of 2.5 million CDR3-containing paired-end reads was obtained for each sample. A single record per CDR3 protein comes from TCRdb applying MiXCR to the 5' RACE reads. In the table there are around 1,500,000 distinct CDR3 sequences, around 42% of which are singletons. Isolation per sample recovered at least 6 million PBMCs. The length of the CDR3 is 16 residues. Trimming took 0 bases from V and 10 from J, leaving 22 bases between them. Germline CDR1 and CDR2: DFQATT and SNEGSKA (reference sequence).

The V and J genes are TRBV20-1 and TRBJ2-1; a weak D match, TRBD2 (6 bases). Material: blood. The receptor was isolated from a woman aged 18-29 years in good health. The CDR3 region is CSARDFGGLGQHEQFF. In DNA, the CDR3 is TGCAGTGCTAGAGATTTCGGGGGATTAGGGCAACACGAGCAGTTCTTC.